These 22 T cell receptor beta chains originate from one sample sequenced in a study of blood T cell repertoires in COVID-19. Profiled with immunoSEQ multiplex PCR; TCRdb holds only in-frame clones, not every one. The repertoire has under 300,000 clones, roughly four fifths of them found once; the top ten carry about 3.2%. What was sequenced was peripheral blood. The receptors derive from a woman aged 18-29 years with acute or convalescent COVID-19.

V usage is TRBV29-1 and J usage is TRBJ2-3; weak D call: TRBD2 (6 bases). CDR3 length: 13 amino acids. Germline loops: CDR1 SQVTM, CDR2 ANQGSEA. V lost 7 bases, J lost 3 bases, and 14 bases lay in between. CDR3 region: CSGEEMHTDTQYF. The DNA of the CDR3 is TGCAGCGGGGAGGAGATGCATACAGATACGCAGTATTTT.

The V and J genes are TRBV15 and TRBJ2-2; the match to TRBD2 covers 9 bases. CDR3 length equals 18 residues. The V and J ends lost 3 bases and 1 base, in that order; junction bases with no gene match: 9. CDR1 and CDR2 (germline): LNHNV, YYDKDF (reference sequence). In DNA, the CDR3 is TGTGCCACCAGCAGGGACATAGCGGGAGTTTTGAACACCGGGGAGCTGTTTTTT. It translates to CATSRDIAGVLNTGELFF.

To note about this clone: Germline and junction disagree at one end, which may indicate a read error. The chain links TRBV5-6 to TRBJ1-3, with 7 bases lining up with TRBD1. CDR3 length equals 12 residues. Germline CDR1 SGHDT, CDR2 YYEEEE. The CDR3 protein is CASSPGTDREHF. The CDR3 nucleotides read TGTGCCAGCAGCCCCGGGACCGACAGGGAACATTTT.

The chain combines TRBV7-2 with TRBJ1-2; unclear D gene. The CDR3 runs to 13 residues. V lost 1 base and J lost 4, with 7 bases in between. Germline loops: CDR1 SGHTA, CDR2 FQGNSA. CDR3 coding DNA: TGTGCCAGCAGCTTAGAACAGTTCTATGGCTACACCTTC. Amino acid sequence: CASSLEQFYGYTF.

The gene calls are TRBV5-1 and TRBJ2-3; 11 bases are shared with TRBD2. Trimming at V came to 4 bases and at J to 3 bases, leaving 10 bases not matched to a gene. The CDR3 contains 17 residues. CDR1 is SGHRS and CDR2 is YFSETQ in the germline V gene. CDR3: CASSPIWTSGSTDTQYF. CDR3 sequence (DNA): TGCGCCAGCAGCCCAATATGGACTAGCGGGTCAACAGATACGCAGTATTTT.

This clone was seen only a few times. The chain links TRBV6-4 to TRBJ1-2; 7 bases fit TRBD1. Germline V CDR1 and CDR2: MRHNA, SNTAGT. The length of the CDR3 is 15 residues. With V trimmed by 7 bases and J by 3 bases, 11 bases remained unmatched. The CDR3 loop reads CASIDKTGLYYGYTF. The CDR3 DNA sequence: TGTGCCAGCATCGACAAGACAGGGCTCTACTATGGCTACACCTTC.

Here the CDR3 reads CASSPGLAGADTQYF. CDR3 nucleotides: TGCGCCAGCAGCCCGGGACTAGCGGGAGCGGATACGCAGTATTTT. The chain couples TRBV10-1 to TRBJ2-3; 14 bases are shared with TRBD2. Trimming cost V 6 bases and J 6 bases; bases outside gene matches: 5. The CDR3 is 15 amino acids. Germline lookup yields CDR1 WNHNN and CDR2 SYGVQD (reference sequence).

In nucleotides, the CDR3 is TGTGCCAGCAGTTTCCTCCCCCGGACAGGGGGCAATGAGCAGTTCTTC. Encoded protein: CASSFLPRTGGNEQFF. The chain employs TRBV27 and TRBJ2-1; 10 bases agree with TRBD1. V lost 3 bases, J lost 6 bases, and 8 bases stayed unmatched. Per germline, CDR1 MNHEY and CDR2 SMNVEV (reference sequence). There are 16 residues in the CDR3.

This rearrangement joins TRBV9 to TRBJ2-1; TRBD2 is a possible D gene (5 bases). The germline V and J ends were trimmed by 3 bases and 4 bases, with 14 bases remaining between them. The CDR3 length is 15 residues. Looked up from germline, CDR1 is SGDLS and CDR2 is YYNGEE. The CDR3 reads CASSAGLQIYNEQFF. For the CDR3, the DNA is TGTGCCAGCAGCGCAGGACTTCAGATTTACAATGAGCAGTTCTTC.

This chain connects TRBV3-1 (or the pseudogene TRBV3-2) to TRBJ2-7, with TRBD1 matching 8 bases. J gave up 0 bases and V 4 bases, and 5 bases lay outside the gene matches. This CDR3 has 15 residues. The germline V gene has CDR1 LGHDT and CDR2 YNNKEL (reference sequence). In DNA, the CDR3 is TGTGCCAGCAGCCGGGGGACAGGAGACTCCTACGAGCAGTACTTC. This sequence encodes CASSRGTGDSYEQYF.

This clone was observed a single time. DNA of the CDR3: TGTGCCAGCAGCCCTGGACAGGGGTATGGCTACACCTTC. Translating gives CASSPGQGYGYTF. The chain is built from TRBV7-3 and TRBJ1-2; 9 bases are shared with TRBD1. V trimming: 5 bases; J trimming: 5 bases; junction bases outside the gene matches: 3. This CDR3 contains 13 residues. Germline V lookup: CDR1 SGHTA, CDR2 FQGTGA. Full variable domain (rest looked up from reference TRBV7-3 and TRBJ1-2): GAGVSQTPSNKVTEKGKYVELRCDPISGHTALYWYRQSLGQGPEFLIYFQGTGAADDSGLPNDRFFAVRPEGSVSTLKIQRTERGDSAVYLCASSPGQGYGYTFGSGTRLTVV.

This sequence joins TRBV19 and TRBJ2-7; 7 bases align to TRBD2. V was clipped by 1 base and J by 2 bases; unmatched bases: 11. The CDR3 length is 17 residues. Germline assignment: CDR1 LNHDA and CDR2 SQIVND (reference sequence). The CDR3 DNA is TGTGCCAGTAGTATAGGCGGGTTGCGGGAGCTGGCCTACGAGCAGTACTTC. Protein: CASSIGGLRELAYEQYF.

V is TRBV6-1 and J is TRBJ2-7, with TRBD1 matching 9 bases. With 1 base clipped from V and 6 bases from J, the junction kept 7 bases outside the gene matches. CDR1 is MNHNS and CDR2 is SASEGT in the germline V gene. This CDR3 comprises 15 residues. CDR3 residues: CASSEGWDRVPEQYF. The CDR3 DNA is TGTGCCAGCAGTGAAGGTTGGGACAGGGTCCCCGAGCAGTACTTC.

This rearrangement joins TRBV7-2 to TRBJ1-1; no firm D call. Germline lookup yields CDR1 SGHTA and CDR2 FQGNSA. Trimming pared 1 base from V and 5 bases from J, leaving 11 bases between. This CDR3 comprises 14 residues. As DNA, the CDR3 is TGTGCCAGCAGCTTAGTTTCCGGGATGACTGAAGCTTTCTTT. Translation gives CASSLVSGMTEAFF.

CDR3 region: CASSHMGQGYNSPLHF. The CDR3 DNA is TGCGCCAGCAGCCATATGGGACAGGGCTATAATTCACCCCTCCACTTT. This rearrangement joins TRBV4-3 to TRBJ1-6; 9 positions agree with TRBD1. The trim removed 3 bases at V and 3 bases at J, leaving 3 bases unmatched. Per the germline V gene, CDR1 is LGHNA and CDR2 is YSLEER. This CDR3 region has 16 residues.

The rearrangement links TRBV7-2 to TRBJ2-7, with TRBD1 as a possible D gene (6 bases). Germline lookup yields CDR1 SGHTA and CDR2 FQGNSA. The CDR3 runs to 15 residues. V dropped 5 bases and J dropped 1 base, with 15 bases sitting between them. The CDR3 here is CASSPEGTSSYEQYF. CDR3 DNA: TGTGCCAGCAGCCCGGAAGGGACATCTTCCTACGAGCAGTACTTC.

V is TRBV11-2 and J is TRBJ1-5; no clear D gene. Germline lookup yields CDR1 SGHAT and CDR2 FQNNGV. V dropped 0 bases and J dropped 6 bases, with 6 bases sitting between them. The CDR3 runs 13 residues. For the CDR3, the DNA is TGTGCCAGCAGCTTAGATCCGAGTCAGCCCCAGCATTTT. It translates to CASSLDPSQPQHF.

This chain joins TRBV5-1 and TRBJ2-5, with D tentatively TRBD1 (5 bases). Germline CDR1 SGHRS, CDR2 YFSETQ. The CDR3 runs 16 residues. The V end was cut by 3 bases, the J end by 5 bases, with 20 bases between. CDR3 amino acids: CASSSRAGPRWETQYF. The CDR3 DNA is TGCGCCAGCAGCTCAAGGGCAGGGCCGAGGTGGGAGACCCAGTACTTC.

The rearrangement joins TRBV7-9 to TRBJ1-6, with unresolved D. The germline V and J ends were trimmed by 5 bases and 8 bases, with 10 bases remaining between them. Germline CDR1 and CDR2: SEHNR and FQNEAQ (reference sequence). The CDR3 is made up of 13 amino acids. The chain's CDR3 is CASSPPGDSPLHF. The CDR3 DNA reads as TGTGCCAGCAGCCCTCCCGGGGATTCACCCCTCCACTTT.

This rearrangement joins TRBV6-5 to TRBJ1-4; TRBD1 matches at 7 bases. The ends lost 6 bases at V and 4 bases at J; junction bases unmatched: 2. Germline V gene lookup returns CDR1 MNHEY and CDR2 SVGAGI. This CDR3 region has 13 residues. The CDR3 DNA sequence: TGTGCCAGCAGACAGGGGATTAATGAAAAACTGTTTTTT. This sequence encodes CASRQGINEKLFF.

The chain recombines TRBV2 with TRBJ1-6; the D gene is possibly TRBD1 (6 bases). Trimming shortened V by 4 bases and J by 9 bases, and 16 bases separated the two germline ends. The CDR3 length is 15 residues. The V gene's germline CDR1 is SNHLY and CDR2 FYNNEI. The CDR3 sequence: CASSVQGPLGSPLHF. The DNA of the CDR3 is TGTGCCAGCAGTGTCCAGGGGCCCCTTGGTTCACCCCTCCACTTT.

This chain links TRBV7-3 with TRBJ2-2; D is possibly TRBD2 (5 bases). This CDR3 has 15 amino acids. Germline CDR1 SGHTA, CDR2 FQGTGA. The V gene lost 5 bases and the J gene lost 0 bases, with 10 bases spanning the gap. The CDR3 loop reads CASSPGITNTGELFF. CDR3 sequence (DNA): TGTGCCAGCAGCCCCGGGATCACGAACACCGGGGAGCTGTTTTTT.